This T cell receptor (beta chain) was identified during a study of T cell responses to AZD1222 COVID-19 vaccine. Whole-study findings and limits: Repertoires were collected only later (after the peak T cell response had occurred). An increase in Spike-specific TCR breadth and depth was observed after two AZD1222 doses. In the spike-specific TCR repertoire, nearly half reportedly target unmutated variant regions. Most donors were white British and more were female, and clonal diversity was possibly underestimated.

Only in-frame clones appear in the TCRdb table, and some are missing; sequencing was by immunoSEQ multiplex PCR. This table has tens of thousands of clones, 83% appearing once. About this clone itself: Its cognate antigen is unknown.

This CDR3 is 14 amino acids long. CDR1 is LNHNV and CDR2 is YYDKDF in the germline V gene (reference sequence). V was shortened by 5 bases and J by 0 bases, with 10 bases between the two germline ends. The TCR was taken from an adult who received the AZD1222 COVID-19 vaccine. This chain links TRBV15 with TRBJ2-5, with D possibly matching TRBD1 (6 bases). This sample comprised peripheral blood, obtained 28 days after the second AZD1222 dose. The CDR3 DNA reads TGTGCCACCAGCCCTAGGGGGAACCAAGAGACCCAGTACTTC. Its translation: CATSPRGNQETQYF.